These 23 T cell receptor beta chains originate from one sample sequenced in a study of blood T cell repertoires in COVID-19. Only in-frame clones appear in the TCRdb table, and some are missing; sequencing was by immunoSEQ multiplex PCR. The table lists 180,000 or so clones, 86% of them singletons. The sequenced material came from peripheral blood. The receptors shown here come from a man in his sixties with acute or convalescent COVID-19.

This sequence joins TRBV5-1 and TRBJ1-1; D gene unclear. This CDR3 is built from 13 residues. Between the trimmed V and J ends, which lost 0 bases and 6 bases, there was a span of 9 bases. The germline V gene encodes CDR1 SGHRS and CDR2 YFSETQ. For the CDR3, the DNA is TGCGCCAGCAGCTTGGTTGGCGGGGCTGAAGCTTTCTTT. It specifies CASSLVGGAEAFF.

The gene calls are TRBV28 and TRBJ1-5, with 7 positions matching TRBD1. The CDR3 spans 15 residues. CDR1 MDHEN and CDR2 SYDVKM come from the germline V gene. The trim removed 6 bases at V and 2 bases at J, leaving 7 bases unmatched. The CDR3 loop is CASRRQGGGNQPQHF. In DNA form, the CDR3 reads TGTGCCAGCAGGCGACAGGGCGGAGGCAATCAGCCCCAGCATTTT.

The chain uses TRBV7-9 and TRBJ2-1; TRBD2 matches 9 bases. V lost 4 bases, J lost 3 bases, and 10 bases stayed unmatched. This CDR3 comprises 17 residues. Germline loops: CDR1 SEHNR, CDR2 FQNEAQ (reference sequence). CDR3 residues: CASSYSDPSGVYNEQFF. CDR3 in DNA: TGTGCCAGCAGCTATTCCGACCCTAGCGGGGTCTACAATGAGCAGTTCTTC.

This clone has just one count. The V and J genes are TRBV10-1 and TRBJ2-3; D is uncertain. Germline loops: CDR1 WNHNN, CDR2 SYGVQD (reference sequence). The CDR3 contains 14 residues. The ends were cut back, 3 bases at V and 4 bases at J, with 11 bases in the middle. The CDR3 is CASSEPRNADTQYF. The CDR3 DNA reads as TGCGCCAGCAGTGAACCCAGGAATGCAGATACGCAGTATTTT.

This clone was seen more than once but under ten times. The germline gene is not matched at one end of the junction; a read error may be the cause. The gene calls are TRBV3-1 (or the pseudogene TRBV3-2) and TRBJ2-7; 8 bases are shared with TRBD2. Germline V lookup: CDR1 LGHDT, CDR2 YNNKEL (reference sequence). This CDR3 spans 16 amino acids. CDR3: CASSQVLGTRSSEQYF. CDR3 DNA sequence: TGTGCCAGCAGCCAAGTCTTGGGGACTAGGTCCTCCGAGCAGTACTTC.

This clone was counted between two and nine times. The J gene is TRBJ1-3, the V gene TRBV4-1; D remains unclear. CDR1 MGHRA and CDR2 YSYEKL come from the germline V gene. CDR3 size: 15 residues. V dropped 0 bases and J dropped 2 bases, with 8 bases sitting between them. The CDR3 nucleotides are TGCGCCAGCAGCCAAGAGATGCGAGCTGGAAACACCATATATTTT. Amino acid sequence: CASSQEMRAGNTIYF.

J is TRBJ2-7 and V is TRBV7-6; 9 bases agree with TRBD1. Trimming took 1 base from V and 3 from J; bases not matched to a gene: 7. The CDR3 contains 16 residues. Germline CDR1 SGHVS, CDR2 FNYEAQ. This chain's CDR3 is CASSLGVRGQGYEQYF. The CDR3 nucleotides are TGTGCCAGCAGCTTAGGGGTGAGGGGACAGGGCTACGAGCAGTACTTC. Using reference TRBV7-6 and TRBJ2-7 for the parts outside the CDR3, the full variable domain is GAGVSQSPRYKVTKRGQDVALRCDPISGHVSLYWYRQALGQGPEFLTYFNYEAQQDKSGLPNDRFSAERPEGSISTLTIQRTEQRDSAMYRCASSLGVRGQGYEQYFGPGTRLTVT.

This clone has only one observation. The chain has TRBV19 and TRBJ1-1, with a tentative D call TRBD1 (6 bases). Per the germline V gene, CDR1 is LNHDA and CDR2 is SQIVND (reference sequence). The CDR3 is made up of 16 amino acids. Between the trimmed V and J ends, which lost 3 bases and 0 bases, there was a span of 14 bases. In nucleotides, the CDR3 is TGTGCCAGTAGTATCACCGGGACACCTCTGAACACTGAAGCTTTCTTT. It specifies CASSITGTPLNTEAFF.

This chain links TRBV29-1 with TRBJ1-1, with TRBD1 identical over 7 bases. The J segment lost 1 base and the V segment lost 3 bases, leaving 14 bases of the junction unmatched. Germline V gene sequence: CDR1 SQVTM, CDR2 ANQGSEA. The CDR3 covers 17 residues. CDR3 nucleotides: TGCAGCGTTGACTCAGATGGGCCGGGACAGACGAACACTGAAGCTTTCTTT. Its protein is CSVDSDGPGQTNTEAFF.

This clone was observed once. The rearrangement joins TRBV6-2 or TRBV6-3 to TRBJ2-5; D is undetermined. Germline V CDR1 and CDR2: MNHEY, SVGEGT. Trimming cost V 6 bases and J 2 bases, with 13 bases left between them. The CDR3 runs 14 residues. CDR3 protein: CASSRSRVQETQYF. As DNA, the CDR3 is TGTGCCAGCAGCCGTAGCCGGGTACAAGAGACCCAGTACTTC.

The V and J genes are TRBV12-3 or TRBV12-4 and TRBJ2-5, with TRBD1 as a possible D gene (6 bases). The CDR3 is made up of 13 amino acids. Trimming removed 6 bases from V and 7 bases from J, with 15 bases in between. The CDR3 DNA reads as TGTGCCAGCAGCTTACAGGGTCAGGGGACCCAGTACTTC. Translation gives CASSLQGQGTQYF.

The chain links TRBV4-1 to TRBJ2-6; TRBD2 matches at 13 bases. The trim removed 4 bases at V and 0 bases at J, leaving 12 bases unmatched. Germline V gives CDR1 MGHRA, CDR2 YSYEKL. CDR3 length: 21 residues. This CDR3 reads CASSPGTSGIPLDSGANVLTF. In nucleotides, the CDR3 is TGCGCCAGCAGCCCCGGGACTAGCGGGATTCCCCTCGACTCTGGGGCCAACGTCCTGACTTTC.

This clone was detected only a few times. The chain combines TRBV6-1 with TRBJ2-1; D perhaps matches TRBD1 (6 bases). V was pared by 0 bases and J by 5 bases, with 11 bases between. Per germline, CDR1 MNHNS and CDR2 SASEGT. This CDR3 is built from 15 residues. CDR3 in amino acids: CASSEADTGHNEQFF. The CDR3 DNA follows: TGTGCCAGCAGTGAAGCGGACACAGGGCACAATGAGCAGTTCTTC.

This clone was seen many times. DNA of the CDR3: TGTGCCAGCAGTTCAAGACCCTCCGGGATCTTTACCGGGGAGCTGTTTTTT. This sequence encodes CASSSRPSGIFTGELFF. V gene TRBV6-2 or TRBV6-3 combines with J gene TRBJ2-2; tentative D call: TRBD2 (5 bases). V was clipped by 4 bases and J by 5 bases, with 20 bases between them. Germline CDR1 and CDR2: MNHEY and SVGEGT. CDR3 length: 17 residues.

The V gene is TRBV5-1, the J gene TRBJ2-5; D unclear. The CDR3 sequence is 11 residues long. Deletions cut 7 bases from V and 1 base from J, with 5 bases between. Germline CDR1 SGHRS, CDR2 YFSETQ. CDR3 DNA: TGCGCCAGCGGCATCCAAGAGACCCAGTACTTC. Translating it yields CASGIQETQYF.

The chain recombines TRBV12-3 or TRBV12-4 with TRBJ2-3, with D hard to call. The V end was cut by 6 bases, the J end by 11 bases, with 15 bases between. The CDR3 runs 12 residues. The CDR3 region has the DNA TGTGCCAGCAGCCGCCCATCTGTAGTGCAGTATTTT. Translation: CASSRPSVVQYF.

In its sample, this clone was seen a few times. This chain connects TRBV7-8 to TRBJ1-5; D might be TRBD1 (5 bases). This CDR3 contains 20 residues. Germline values: CDR1 SGHVS, CDR2 FQNEAQ. Trimming left V 4 bases short and J 0 bases short, with 25 bases between. The CDR3 DNA follows: TGTGCCAGCAGCTCCCACGCGGGAGGGGAGGGTGACTATAGCAATCAGCCCCAGCATTTT. Translated: CASSSHAGGEGDYSNQPQHF.

The rearrangement joins TRBV7-2 to TRBJ2-7, with a weak D call TRBD2 (6 bases). The CDR3 runs 17 residues. Germline V lookup: CDR1 SGHTA, CDR2 FQGNSA. Between the trimmed V and J ends, which lost 4 bases and 2 bases, there was a span of 21 bases. CDR3 DNA sequence: TGTGCCAGCAGCTCACGCAGAGCCGGGACTTCTGCCTACGAGCAGTACTTC. Its translation is CASSSRRAGTSAYEQYF.

This rearrangement joins TRBV28 to TRBJ1-5; tentatively, D is TRBD1 (5 bases). CDR1 MDHEN and CDR2 SYDVKM come from the germline V gene. V lost 8 bases, J lost 1 base, and 18 bases lay in between. The CDR3 totals 16 residues. CDR3 sequence (DNA): TGTGCCAGCGTTATCAATCGGGGGATGAGCAATCAGCCCCAGCATTTT. This encodes CASVINRGMSNQPQHF.

The V and J genes are TRBV6-5 and TRBJ2-7; no clear D gene. The CDR3 totals 15 residues. Trimming removed 6 bases at V and 1 base at J, with 16 bases between. Germline V CDR1 and CDR2: MNHEY, SVGAGI. CDR3 nucleotide sequence: TGTGCCAGCAGCCCCTCCCTCGCCGAGTCCTACGAGCAGTACTTC. As protein: CASSPSLAESYEQYF.

The gene calls are TRBV19 and TRBJ1-2; D not resolved. V dropped 0 bases and J dropped 7 bases, with 18 bases sitting between them. The CDR3 has 16 residues. CDR1 and CDR2 (germline): LNHDA, SQIVND (reference sequence). CDR3 bases: TGTGCCAGTAGTATAGAGTTACAGATCGTAGGATCTGGCTACACCTTC. It is translated as CASSIELQIVGSGYTF.

The chain couples TRBV29-1 to TRBJ1-2, with D hard to call. Germline CDR1 is SQVTM and CDR2 is ANQGSEA. V dropped 0 bases and J dropped 8 bases, with 13 bases sitting between them. CDR3 length: 13 residues. CDR3: CSVEDNGYGGYTF. The CDR3, as DNA: TGCAGCGTTGAAGATAACGGATACGGGGGCTACACCTTC.

This clone was detected a few times. V gene TRBV18 combines with J gene TRBJ1-5, with 7 nucleotides matching TRBD1. This CDR3 contains 17 residues. Germline lookup yields CDR1 KGHSH and CDR2 LQKENI. After removal of 4 bases from V and 1 base from J, the junction contained 10 bases not matched to a gene. For the CDR3, the DNA is TGTGCCAGCTCACAAAACGCCAGGGGGGACAGCAATCAGCCCCAGCATTTT. The encoded protein is CASSQNARGDSNQPQHF. Full variable domain (rest looked up from reference TRBV18 and TRBJ1-5): NAGVMQNPRHLVRRRGQEARLRCSPMKGHSHVYWYRQLPEEGLKFMVYLQKENIIDESGMPKERFSAEFPKEGPSILRIQQVVRGDSAAYFCASSQNARGDSNQPQHFGDGTRLSIL.